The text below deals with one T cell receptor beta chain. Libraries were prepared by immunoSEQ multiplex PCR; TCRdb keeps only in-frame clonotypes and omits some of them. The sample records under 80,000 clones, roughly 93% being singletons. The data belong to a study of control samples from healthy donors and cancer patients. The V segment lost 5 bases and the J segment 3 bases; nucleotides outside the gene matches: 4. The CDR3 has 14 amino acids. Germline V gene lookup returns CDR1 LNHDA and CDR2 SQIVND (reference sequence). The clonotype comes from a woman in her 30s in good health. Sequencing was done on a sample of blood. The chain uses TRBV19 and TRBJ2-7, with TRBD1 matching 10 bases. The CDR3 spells CASSATGGIYEQYF. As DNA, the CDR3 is TGTGCCAGTAGTGCGACAGGGGGCATCTACGAGCAGTACTTC.